A selection of T cell receptor beta chains follows, all from one sample in a study of T-cell memory formation after mild COVID-19. Each CDR3 protein gets one entry after TCRdb re-called the 5' RACE reads with MiXCR. Of hundreds of thousands of distinct CDR3 sequences listed, 15% to 20% are singletons. The material sequenced was PBMCs or a T cell subset sorted from them (not recorded which). These receptors originate from a young man who had mild COVID-19 (a few samples of this study predate the infection). Cell type and time point are not known. CDR3s include the opening cysteine and the closing phenylalanine or tryptophan. D genes are given only for firm matches. Not every row has a clone size; where given, it reads once, few, many or a size class.

V gene: TRBV12-3/TRBV12-4
clone size: .
D gene: .
J gene: TRBJ1-1
CDR3 protein: CASSLARGTEAFF
CDR3 DNA: TGTGCCAGCAGTTTAGCGCGGGGTACTGAAGCTTTCTTT

V gene: TRBV14
clone size: .
D gene: TRBD1
J gene: TRBJ1-1
CDR3 protein: CASSPRQGPVEAFF
CDR3 DNA: TGTGCCAGCAGCCCCAGACAGGGCCCGGTTGAAGCTTTCTTT

V gene: TRBV7-8
clone size: few
D gene: TRBD2
J gene: TRBJ2-3
CDR3 protein: CASTPAGGLGDTQYF
CDR3 DNA: TGTGCCAGCACCCCCGCGGGGGGCCTCGGGGATACGCAGTATTTT

V gene: TRBV11-2
clone size: few
D gene: TRBD2
J gene: TRBJ2-5
CDR3 protein: CASSLAPAGGEETQYF
CDR3 DNA: TGTGCCAGCAGCTTAGCGCCAGCGGGGGGCGAAGAGACCCAGTACTTC

V gene: TRBV5-1
clone size: .
D gene: TRBD1
J gene: TRBJ2-3
CDR3 protein: CASSPDRGADTQYF
CDR3 DNA: TGCGCCAGCAGCCCGGACAGGGGCGCAGATACGCAGTATTTT

V gene: TRBV20-1
clone size: few
D gene: .
J gene: TRBJ2-7
CDR3 protein: CSASAFRSPSYEQYF
CDR3 DNA: TGCAGTGCTAGCGCCTTCAGAAGCCCCTCCTACGAGCAGTACTTC

V gene: TRBV29-1
clone size: many
D gene: TRBD1
J gene: TRBJ1-2
CDR3 protein: CSVGAGGRGSYGYTF
CDR3 DNA: TGCAGCGTTGGGGCAGGGGGTCGTGGTAGCTATGGCTACACCTTC

V gene: TRBV3-1
clone size: .
D gene: TRBD2
J gene: TRBJ2-1
CDR3 protein: CASSQEFSSSGGDGEQFF
CDR3 DNA: TGTGCCAGCAGCCAAGAATTCAGTAGTAGCGGGGGGGACGGTGAGCAGTTCTTC

V gene: TRBV7-9
clone size: .
D gene: TRBD1
J gene: TRBJ1-1
CDR3 protein: CASSTRQGSQAFF
CDR3 DNA: TGTGCCAGCAGCACCCGACAGGGCAGCCAAGCTTTCTTT

V gene: TRBV5-1
clone size: .
D gene: .
J gene: TRBJ1-6
CDR3 protein: CASNQGQYNSPLHF
CDR3 DNA: TGCGCCAGCAACCAGGGGCAGTATAATTCACCCCTCCACTTT

V gene: TRBV7-9
clone size: .
D gene: .
J gene: TRBJ2-5
CDR3 protein: CASSLRLGQQETQYF
CDR3 DNA: TGTGCCAGCAGCTTACGTTTAGGACAGCAAGAGACCCAGTACTTC

V gene: TRBV20-1
clone size: few
D gene: .
J gene: TRBJ1-6
CDR3 protein: CSVTTAGFVNSPLHF
CDR3 DNA: TGCAGCGTAACGACAGCCGGTTTTGTGAATTCACCCCTCCACTTT

V gene: TRBV5-5
clone size: .
D gene: .
J gene: TRBJ1-5
CDR3 protein: CASRRGQSNQPQHF
CDR3 DNA: TGTGCCAGCAGACGGGGACAAAGCAATCAGCCCCAGCATTTT

V gene: TRBV14
clone size: .
D gene: TRBD2
J gene: TRBJ2-3
CDR3 protein: CASSQGLAGTTDTQYF
CDR3 DNA: TGTGCCAGCAGCCAAGGGCTAGCGGGGACCACAGATACGCAGTATTTT

V gene: TRBV20-1
clone size: few
D gene: .
J gene: TRBJ2-5
CDR3 protein: CSAEQWGTVETQYF
CDR3 DNA: TGCAGTGCTGAGCAATGGGGGACGGTGGAGACCCAGTACTTC

V gene: TRBV12-3/TRBV12-4
clone size: few
D gene: .
J gene: TRBJ2-1
CDR3 protein: CASSRSTGGHNEQFF
CDR3 DNA: TGTGCCAGCAGTAGGTCTACGGGGGGCCACAATGAGCAGTTCTTC

V gene: TRBV5-6
clone size: few
D gene: TRBD1
J gene: TRBJ2-5
CDR3 protein: CASSVGTVQETQYF
CDR3 DNA: TGTGCCAGCAGCGTTGGGACAGTCCAAGAGACCCAGTACTTC